This T cell receptor (beta chain) was obtained from a study of blood T cell repertoires in COVID-19 (dated by TCRdb to the early 2020s). Some background on the complete study: Samples from collaborators originated in the United States, Italy and Spain and spanned both the acute and convalescent phases of COVID-19. The material from the prospective study consisted of cDNA or gDNA derived from T cells, B-cell-depleted T cells, or PBMCs. Subjects who had been exposed to COVID-19, were actively infected with it, or had recovered from it provided the deeply sampled blood TCRbeta repertoires that made up the dataset. The repertoires were made available in a free public database intended to serve as a resource for research on the immune response to SARS-CoV-2. Samples came from the ongoing ImmuneRACE study (first 160 participants) plus 1,254 subjects from 6 global collaborators. Sample metadata almost always included a de-identified subject ID, COVID-19 status, age in years and sex. Where available, HLA class I and class II types were obtained from metadata supplied by the sample provider rather than from assay-based typing. Points the paper makes about the study in general: The amount of clinical and demographic metadata varied by source and participant and was provided uncurated.

From cysteine to phenylalanine, the CDR3 is 13 amino acids long. Only CDR3 DNA is held: 39 bases, read in frame from base 1. Per the germline V gene (reference sequence), MNHEY is the CDR1 and SMNVEV is the CDR2. V has 8 bases trimmed and J has 4 bases trimmed; junction bases matching no gene number 4. About this clone: This clone's antigen is unknown. No qualities accompany the bases; no much larger clone lies one base away.

Samples from volunteer blood donors who had recovered from COVID-19 were contributed by a second Seattle source. Whole blood was collected in K2EDTA tubes by collaborating institutions according to the institutions' own protocols. Collaborator samples were shipped for TCRbeta analysis as frozen whole blood, isolated PBMCs, or DNA extracted from either sample type. TCRbeta CDR3 regions were amplified from genomic DNA by means of the immunoSEQ Assay, a bias-controlled multiplex PCR. The study's own analysis went as follows. Within the assay, amplification of reference gene primers was used to estimate how many nucleated cells each sample contained. To quantify the absolute abundance of each unique TCRbeta CDR3 rearrangement, sequence reads were collapsed and filtered. For each sample, productive Simpson clonality was calculated as the square root of Simpson's diversity index across productive rearrangements. TCRdb stores this immuneACCESS table with in-frame sequences only. Part of the clones is absent; in the studies checked, under half of the shortfall reflects unresolved V genes, and no reason is known for the rest. The V and J calls and the clone size are those of that table, but D and trimming were determined from the DNA. Recorded for this sample are a few hundred thousand clones; roughly 90% of them occurred a single time. The top ten clones comprise roughly 6.7% of the sample.

The V gene is TRBV27 and the J gene is TRBJ2-2; 7 middle bases align to TRBD1. This receptor was taken from a man between 18 and 35 years old who had recovered from COVID-19. Material for sequencing was peripheral blood. The CDR3 is CASGNRGTGELFF. The bases are TGTGCCAGCGGAAACAGGGGCACCGGGGAGCTGTTTTTT.